The rows below give T cell receptor beta chains drawn from one sample of a study of blood T cells in healthy people across ages. Using its own MiXCR run on the 5' RACE reads, TCRdb lists one record per CDR3 protein. The data show about 680,000 distinct CDR3 sequences, about 52% seen once. The source material was blood. Receptors were obtained from a woman aged 60-75 years in good health. Each CDR3 is given without its conserved first and last residue.

v_call	cdr3_length	cdr3_aa
TRBV7-2	15	ASSLVVGGTGGSEQY
TRBV25-1	12	ASSEDRVRYGQY
TRBV20-1	10	SSRESTDTQY
TRBV7-2	15	ASSLTGAIMIQETQY
TRBV18	12	ASSPRGSDTEAF
TRBV16	10	ASSQVGVEQY
TRBV3-1	14	ASTIAGGWGQETQY
TRBV4-2	15	ASSKRGLADSKSIQY
TRBV10-3	10	AMAGVWNEQF
TRBV4-2	14	ASRQGSLAGGYEQY
TRBV3-1	12	ANSQDSAGRGYT
TRBV5-4	14	ASSFVTGARHYGYT
TRBV28	13	ASSSRQGPQETQY
TRBV7-8	10	ASSLGQAALH
TRBV13	12	ASCLSGSYCEQY
TRBV12-3/TRBV12-4	12	ASSLLAGVETQY
TRBV9	13	ASSDGPGETDTQY
TRBV4-3	12	ASSQEGSTDTQY
TRBV6-2/TRBV6-3	14	AISLIMSGAQETQY
TRBV5-5	12	ASSLEGQAGGAF
TRBV5-1	14	ASSLMLGGPSYEQY
TRBV29-1	12	SARVAGYQETQY
TRBV7-2	10	ASSLLGNTIY
TRBV18	12	ASSPPGAGQPQH